These 15 T cell receptor beta chains came from one sample sequenced in a study of blood T cells in healthy people across ages. Primers used in a second PCR of about 6 to 12 cycles were a sample-barcoded 5' primer and a J-beta primer mix. From the 5' RACE reads, TCRdb called clonotypes with MiXCR, one entry per CDR3 protein. The sample lists 1.5 million to 2 million distinct CDR3 sequences, roughly 28% occurring once. The sample comprised blood. These TCRs come from a woman aged 25 to 39 in good health.

V is TRBV28 and J is TRBJ2-5; 9 bases are a match to TRBD1. CDR3 length: 13 residues. V trimming: 8 bases; J trimming: 5 bases; junction bases outside the gene matches: 6. CDR1 MDHEN and CDR2 SYDVKM come from the germline V gene. Here the CDR3 reads CASRTGGWETQYF. The DNA of the CDR3 is TGTGCCAGCCGAACAGGGGGCTGGGAGACCCAGTACTTC.

This clonotype came up a few times. The genes are TRBV5-1 and TRBJ2-3, with TRBD2 matching over 10 bases. With 4 bases clipped from V and 7 bases from J, the junction kept 9 bases outside the gene matches. The V gene's germline CDR1 is SGHRS and CDR2 YFSETQ. The CDR3 consists of 15 residues. CDR3 sequence reads: CASSPSGSDLNTQYF. CDR3 DNA sequence: TGCGCCAGCAGCCCTAGCGGGAGCGACTTAAATACGCAGTATTTT.

This clonotype has only a few counts. The chain carries TRBV7-2 and TRBJ2-3; 9 nucleotides line up with TRBD2. The CDR3 is 16 residues long. J was trimmed by 5 bases and V by 4 bases; bases with no gene match: 10. Germline assignment: CDR1 SGHTA and CDR2 FQGNSA. CDR3 residues: CASSSLGGGAGDTQYF. For the CDR3, the DNA is TGTGCCAGCAGCTCTCTTGGCGGGGGGGCGGGAGATACGCAGTATTTT. The variable domain in full, with the rest retrieved from reference TRBV7-2 and TRBJ2-3, is GAGVSQSPSNKVTEKGKDVELRCDPISGHTALYWYRQSLGQGLEFLIYFQGNSAPDKSGLPSDRFSAERTGGSVSTLTIQRTQQEDSAVYLCASSSLGGGAGDTQYFGPGTRLTVL.

The sample holds many counts of this clonotype. This sequence joins TRBV15 and TRBJ2-7; D perhaps matches TRBD2 (5 bases). This CDR3 is 12 amino acids long. CDR1 and CDR2 (germline): LNHNV, YYDKDF (reference sequence). V lost 8 bases, J lost 3 bases, and 11 bases lay in between. The CDR3 loop is CATSDGNYEQYF. Written as DNA, the CDR3 is TGTGCCACCTCAGACGGGAACTACGAGCAGTACTTC.

This clonotype was found many times. This chain uses TRBV7-9 with TRBJ1-2; 8 bases agree with TRBD1. Germline V gives CDR1 SEHNR, CDR2 FQNEAQ (reference sequence). The J segment lost 8 bases and the V segment lost 3 bases, leaving 5 bases of the junction unmatched. The CDR3 is 13 residues long. The CDR3 DNA reads as TGTGCCAGCAGCTTCGAGGGGACAGGAGGCTACACCTTC. This sequence encodes CASSFEGTGGYTF.

This clonotype was counted a few times. The chain recombines TRBV20-1 with TRBJ2-7, with 8 bases matching TRBD2. The CDR3 extends over 15 amino acids. The J segment lost 4 bases and the V segment lost 0 bases, leaving 8 bases of the junction unmatched. Germline V gene data show CDR1 as DFQATT and CDR2 as SNEGSKA (reference sequence). The CDR3 coding sequence is TGCAGTGCTAGAGACCGGGCGGGGGGAACGTACGAGCAGTACTTC. As protein: CSARDRAGGTYEQYF.

A single count supports this clonotype. The V and J genes are TRBV30 and TRBJ2-7; a weak D match, TRBD2 (6 bases). Per germline, CDR1 GTSNPN and CDR2 SVGIG (reference sequence). Trimming stripped 3 bases from V and 3 bases from J, with 12 bases between. CDR3 length: 13 residues. Here the CDR3 reads CAWRWGAGYEQYF. As DNA, the CDR3 is TGTGCCTGGAGATGGGGAGCGGGCTACGAGCAGTACTTC. Drawing the rest from reference TRBV30 and TRBJ2-7, the complete variable domain is SQTIHQWPATLVQPVGSPLSLECTVEGTSNPNLYWYRQAAGRGLQLLFYSVGIGQISSEVPQNLSASRPQDRQFILSSKKLLLSDSGFYLCAWRWGAGYEQYFGPGTRLTVT.

This clonotype was counted at least ten times. This sequence joins TRBV29-1 and TRBJ2-7, with 7 bases aligning to TRBD2. Germline-derived CDR1 and CDR2 are SQVTM and ANQGSEA. The CDR3 runs 14 residues. The ends lost 4 bases at V and 2 bases at J; junction bases unmatched: 8. The CDR3 sequence is CSVGLGLAAYEQYF. The CDR3 nucleotides read TGCAGCGTTGGTCTCGGGCTAGCGGCCTACGAGCAGTACTTC.

J is TRBJ2-5 and V is TRBV6-5, with D unresolved. The CDR3 has 13 residues. V lost 10 bases to trimming and J lost 1 base, with 13 bases between them. Germline assignment: CDR1 MNHEY and CDR2 SVGAGI. CDR3 sequence (DNA): TGTGCCAACAGAACGACTGGCCAAGAGACCCAGTACTTC. Translating it yields CANRTTGQETQYF.

This clonotype was seen more than once but under ten times. The V and J genes are TRBV7-2 and TRBJ1-2; tentatively, D is TRBD1 (5 bases). V lost 5 bases and J lost 2, with 15 bases in between. Germline lookup yields CDR1 SGHTA and CDR2 FQGNSA. This CDR3 spans 15 amino acids. CDR3: CASSPERGGNYGYTF. In DNA, the CDR3 is TGTGCCAGCAGCCCGGAGAGGGGCGGAAACTATGGCTACACCTTC.

This chain joins TRBV7-9 and TRBJ2-3, with 9 bases aligning to TRBD2. Germline-derived CDR1 and CDR2 are SEHNR and FQNEAQ (reference sequence). The ends lost 5 bases at V and 6 bases at J; junction bases unmatched: 9. This CDR3 region has 15 residues. DNA for the CDR3: TGTGCCAGCAGCAAGACTAGCGGCCCGTCGGATACGCAGTATTTT. The encoded protein is CASSKTSGPSDTQYF.

DNA of the CDR3: TGTGCCAGCAGCTCGAGCGGGGGGGGCGCAGGTGAGCAGTTCTTC. The encoded protein is CASSSSGGGAGEQFF. V and J are TRBV6-6 and TRBJ2-1; TRBD2 matches at 10 bases. Germline loops: CDR1 MNHNY, CDR2 SVGAGI (reference sequence). The CDR3 totals 15 residues. V gave up 6 bases and J gave up 9 bases; unmatched junction bases: 11.

The V and J genes are TRBV12-3 or TRBV12-4 and TRBJ2-5, with 8 bases identical to TRBD1. V lost 4 bases and J lost 11; bases outside the gene matches: 12. CDR3 length equals 14 residues. The CDR3 is CASSSDRVKNEQYF. The CDR3 coding sequence is TGTGCCAGCAGTTCGGACAGGGTTAAGAATGAGCAGTACTTC.

V gene TRBV12-3 or TRBV12-4 combines with J gene TRBJ2-5; D may be TRBD1 (6 bases). The CDR3 consists of 14 residues. The V gene lost 5 bases and the J gene lost 4 bases, with 14 bases spanning the gap. The CDR3 DNA follows: TGTGCCAGCAGTCCCTATGACAGGCGAGAGACCCAGTACTTC. Its protein product is CASSPYDRRETQYF.

With regard to this clonotype: This could be a read error, since a much larger clone is one nucleotide away. The V gene is TRBV9, the J gene TRBJ1-2; 7 bases align to TRBD1. The CDR3 sequence is 15 residues long. Germline V CDR1 and CDR2: SGDLS, YYNGEE. The CDR3 loop reads CASNVGFVGTDGYTF. For the CDR3, the DNA is TGTGCCAGCAACGTAGGTTTCGTCGGGACAGATGGCTACACCTTC.